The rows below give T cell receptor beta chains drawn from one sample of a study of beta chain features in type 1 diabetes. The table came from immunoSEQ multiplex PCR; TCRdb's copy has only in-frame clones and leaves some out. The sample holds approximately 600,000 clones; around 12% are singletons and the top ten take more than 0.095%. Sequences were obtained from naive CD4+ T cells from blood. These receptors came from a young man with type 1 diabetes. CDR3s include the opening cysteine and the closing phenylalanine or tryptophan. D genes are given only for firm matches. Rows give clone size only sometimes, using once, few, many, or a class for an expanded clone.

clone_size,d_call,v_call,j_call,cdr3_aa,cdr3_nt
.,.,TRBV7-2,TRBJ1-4,CASSLPAGSLNEKLFF,TGTGCCAGCAGCTTACCCGCAGGGTCACTTAATGAAAAACTGTTTTTT
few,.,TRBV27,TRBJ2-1,CASRRTDSYNEQFF,TGTGCCAGCAGACGGACAGATTCCTACAATGAGCAGTTCTTC
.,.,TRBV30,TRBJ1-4,CAWSVSGNEKLFF,TGTGCCTGGAGTGTATCGGGGAATGAAAAACTGTTTTTT
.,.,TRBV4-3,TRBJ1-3,CASSQGNQGAGNTIYF,TGCGCCAGCAGCCAAGGAAATCAGGGAGCTGGAAACACCATATATTTT
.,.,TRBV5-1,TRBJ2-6,CASSLSGAGANVLTF,TGCGCCAGCAGCTTGTCCGGGGCTGGGGCCAACGTCCTGACTTTC
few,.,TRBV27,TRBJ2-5,CASSLMSEETQYF,TGTGCCAGCAGTTTAATGTCGGAAGAGACCCAGTACTTC
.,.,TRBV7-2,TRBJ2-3,CASQGQTGADTQYF,TGTGCCAGTCAGGGACAGACGGGGGCAGATACGCAGTATTTT
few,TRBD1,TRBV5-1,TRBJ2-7,CASSQGDSPYEQYF,TGCGCCAGCAGCCAGGGGGACAGCCCCTACGAGCAGTACTTC
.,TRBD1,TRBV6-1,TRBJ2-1,CASRDRYNEQFF,TGTGCCAGCAGGGACAGGTACAATGAGCAGTTCTTC
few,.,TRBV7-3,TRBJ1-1,CASRSDSNTEAFF,TGTGCCAGCAGGTCCGACAGCAACACTGAAGCTTTCTTT
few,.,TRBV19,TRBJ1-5,CASSQSGNQPQHF,TGTGCCAGTAGCCAATCAGGCAATCAGCCCCAGCATTTT
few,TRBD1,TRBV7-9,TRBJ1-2,CASSLDWTGGISPFHGYTF,TGTGCCAGCAGCTTAGATTGGACAGGGGGCATCTCCCCGTTTCATGGCTACACCTTC
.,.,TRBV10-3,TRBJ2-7,CAISEEGRGGEQYF,TGTGCCATCAGTGAGGAGGGTAGGGGTGGCGAGCAGTACTTC
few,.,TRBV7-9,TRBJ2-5,CASRHEETQYF,TGTGCCAGCAGGCATGAGGAGACCCAGTACTTC
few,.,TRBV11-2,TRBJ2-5,CASSLGREETQYF,TGTGCCAGCAGCTTGGGCAGGGAAGAGACCCAGTACTTC
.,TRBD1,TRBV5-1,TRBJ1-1,CASSTGQGNTEAFF,TGCGCCAGCAGCACCGGACAGGGGAACACTGAAGCTTTCTTT
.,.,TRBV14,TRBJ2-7,CASSQATGEGSEQYF,TGTGCCAGCAGCCAAGCAACAGGGGAGGGCAGCGAGCAGTACTTC
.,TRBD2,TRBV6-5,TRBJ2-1,CASSYRTSGWYNEQFF,TGTGCCAGCAGTTACCGGACTAGCGGGTGGTACAATGAGCAGTTCTTC
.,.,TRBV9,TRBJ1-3,CASSVASSGNTIYF,TGTGCCAGCAGCGTCGCCAGCTCTGGAAACACCATATATTTT
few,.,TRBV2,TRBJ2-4,CASTLRVGAKNIQYF,TGTGCCAGCACCCTCAGGGTTGGGGCCAAAAACATTCAGTACTTC
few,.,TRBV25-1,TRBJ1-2,CASSGGAPQGYTF,TGTGCCAGCAGTGGGGGTGCACCCCAAGGCTACACCTTC
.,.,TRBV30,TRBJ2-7,CASGLYSYEQYF,TGTGCCTCAGGACTCTACTCCTACGAGCAGTACTTC
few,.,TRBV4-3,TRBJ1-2,CASSQDGRPPNYGYTF,TGCGCCAGCAGCCAAGACGGGAGGCCCCCTAACTATGGCTACACCTTC
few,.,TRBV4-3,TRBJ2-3,CASSQSTDTQYF,TGCGCCAGCAGCCAAAGCACAGATACGCAGTATTTT
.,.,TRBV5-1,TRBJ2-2,CASSLGSLTGELFF,TGCGCCAGCAGCCTGGGCTCGTTGACCGGGGAGCTGTTTTTT
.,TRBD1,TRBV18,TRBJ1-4,CASSPTGAGEKLFF,TGTGCCAGCTCACCGACAGGGGCAGGGGAAAAACTGTTTTTT
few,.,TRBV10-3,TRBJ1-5,CAIRGGEGNQPQHF,TGTGCCATCCGGGGGGGCGAGGGCAATCAGCCCCAGCATTTT
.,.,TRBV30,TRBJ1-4,CAWVVRGRNEKLFF,TGTGCCTGGGTAGTCAGAGGACGGAATGAAAAACTGTTTTTT
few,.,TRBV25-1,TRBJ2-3,CASSEYRGSQYF,TGTGCCAGCAGTGAATACAGGGGATCGCAGTATTTT
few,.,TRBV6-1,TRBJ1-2,CASTMEIYGYTF,TGTGCCAGTACGATGGAAATCTATGGCTACACCTTC